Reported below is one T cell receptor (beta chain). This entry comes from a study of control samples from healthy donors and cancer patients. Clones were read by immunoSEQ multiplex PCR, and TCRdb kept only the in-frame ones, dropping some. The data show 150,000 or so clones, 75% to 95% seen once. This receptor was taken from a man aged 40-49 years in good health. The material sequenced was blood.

CDR3 sequence: CASSDGRRRVEQYF. DNA of the CDR3: TGCGCCAGCAGTGACGGACGCCGCCGGGTCGAGCAGTACTTC. The chain links TRBV10-1 to TRBJ2-7; no reliable D call. CDR3 size: 14 residues. Between the trimmed V and J ends, which lost 3 bases and 6 bases, there was a span of 15 bases. Germline lookup yields CDR1 WNHNN and CDR2 SYGVQD (reference sequence).